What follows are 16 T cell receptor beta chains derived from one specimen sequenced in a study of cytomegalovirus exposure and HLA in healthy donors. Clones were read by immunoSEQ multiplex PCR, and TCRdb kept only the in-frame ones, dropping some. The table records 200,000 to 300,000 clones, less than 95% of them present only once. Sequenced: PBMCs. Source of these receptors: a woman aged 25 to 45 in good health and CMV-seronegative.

This chain's CDR3 is CASSSQQGSAYEQYF. The CDR3 DNA is TGTGCCAGCAGCTCCCAACAGGGGTCGGCCTACGAGCAGTACTTC. The gene calls are TRBV7-8 and TRBJ2-7; 7 bases agree with TRBD1. The ends lost 4 bases at V and 2 bases at J; junction bases unmatched: 8. Germline V gene sequence: CDR1 SGHVS, CDR2 FQNEAQ. The CDR3 covers 15 residues.

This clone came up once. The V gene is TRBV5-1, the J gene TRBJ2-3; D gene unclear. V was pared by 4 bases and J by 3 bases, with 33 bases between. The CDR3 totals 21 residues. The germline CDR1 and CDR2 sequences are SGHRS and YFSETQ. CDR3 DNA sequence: TGCGCCAGCAGCACCTCCCTAGGGTACCCTCGTGCCTTCCTTCGGACAGATACGCAGTATTTT. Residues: CASSTSLGYPRAFLRTDTQYF.

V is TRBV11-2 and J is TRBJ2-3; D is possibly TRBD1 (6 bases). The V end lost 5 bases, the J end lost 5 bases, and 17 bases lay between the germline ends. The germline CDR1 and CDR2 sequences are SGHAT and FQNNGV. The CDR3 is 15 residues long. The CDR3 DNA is TGTGCCAGCAGCCCGATTAGGGGGTTCGTAGATACGCAGTATTTT. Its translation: CASSPIRGFVDTQYF.

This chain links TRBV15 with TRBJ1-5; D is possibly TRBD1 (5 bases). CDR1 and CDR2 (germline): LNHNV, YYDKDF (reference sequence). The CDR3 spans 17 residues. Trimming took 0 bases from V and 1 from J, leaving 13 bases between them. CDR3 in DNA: TGTGCCACCAGCAGAGACGGTGGCAGGGAAAGCAATCAGCCCCAGCATTTT. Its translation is CATSRDGGRESNQPQHF.

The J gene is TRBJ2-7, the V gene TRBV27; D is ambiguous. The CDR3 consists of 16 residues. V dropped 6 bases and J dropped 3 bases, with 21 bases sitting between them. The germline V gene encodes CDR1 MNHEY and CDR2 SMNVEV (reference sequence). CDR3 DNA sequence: TGTGCCAGCAGCCTAACGAACCGGCGGAGTATCTACGAGCAGTACTTC. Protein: CASSLTNRRSIYEQYF.

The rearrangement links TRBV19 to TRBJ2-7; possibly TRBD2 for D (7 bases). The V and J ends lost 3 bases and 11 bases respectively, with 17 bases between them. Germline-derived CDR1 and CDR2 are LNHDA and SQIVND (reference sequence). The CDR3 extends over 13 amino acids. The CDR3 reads CASSMILGRGEYF. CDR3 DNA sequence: TGTGCCAGTAGTATGATTCTTGGGAGGGGGGAGTACTTC.

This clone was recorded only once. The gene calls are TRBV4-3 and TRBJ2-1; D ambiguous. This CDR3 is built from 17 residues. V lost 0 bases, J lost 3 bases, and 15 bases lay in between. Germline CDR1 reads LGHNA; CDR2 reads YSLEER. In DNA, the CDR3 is TGCGCCAGCAGCCAAGATCCACCCTCCGGCCACTACAATGAGCAGTTCTTC. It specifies CASSQDPPSGHYNEQFF.

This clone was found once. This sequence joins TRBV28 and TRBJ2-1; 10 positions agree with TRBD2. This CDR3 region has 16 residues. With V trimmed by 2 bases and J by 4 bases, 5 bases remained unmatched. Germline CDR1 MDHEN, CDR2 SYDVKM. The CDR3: CASSLRSGREYNEQFF. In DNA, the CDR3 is TGTGCCAGCAGTTTAAGGAGCGGGAGGGAGTACAATGAGCAGTTCTTC.

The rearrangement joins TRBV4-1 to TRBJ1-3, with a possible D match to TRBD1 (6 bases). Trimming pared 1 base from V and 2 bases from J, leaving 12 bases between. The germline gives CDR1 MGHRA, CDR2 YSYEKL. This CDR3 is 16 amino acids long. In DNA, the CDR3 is TGCGCCAGCAGCCAAGTTCGGGGGGCCCCTGGAAACACCATATATTTT. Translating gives CASSQVRGAPGNTIYF.

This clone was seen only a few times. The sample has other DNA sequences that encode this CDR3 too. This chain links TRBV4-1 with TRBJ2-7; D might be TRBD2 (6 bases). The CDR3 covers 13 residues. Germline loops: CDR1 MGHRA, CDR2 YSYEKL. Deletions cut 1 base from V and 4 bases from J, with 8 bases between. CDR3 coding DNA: TGCGCCAGCAGCCAAGGACTAGGATACGAGCAGTACTTC. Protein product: CASSQGLGYEQYF.

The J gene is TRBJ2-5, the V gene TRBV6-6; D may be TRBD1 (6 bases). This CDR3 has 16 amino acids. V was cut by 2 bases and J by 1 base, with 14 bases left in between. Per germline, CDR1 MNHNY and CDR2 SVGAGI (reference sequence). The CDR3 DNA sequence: TGTGCCAGCAGTTACGAGGCAGGGGCGCTCCAAGAGACCCAGTACTTC. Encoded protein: CASSYEAGALQETQYF.

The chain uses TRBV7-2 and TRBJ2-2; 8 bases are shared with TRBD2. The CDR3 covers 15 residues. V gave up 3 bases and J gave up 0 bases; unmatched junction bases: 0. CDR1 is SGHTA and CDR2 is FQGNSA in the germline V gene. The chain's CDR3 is CASSFSGTNTGELFF. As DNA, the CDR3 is TGTGCCAGCAGCTTTAGCGGGACGAACACCGGGGAGCTGTTTTTT.

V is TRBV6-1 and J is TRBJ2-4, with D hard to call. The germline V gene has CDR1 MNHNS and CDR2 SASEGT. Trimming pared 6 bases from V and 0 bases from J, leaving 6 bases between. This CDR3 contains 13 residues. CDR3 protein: CASSPVAKNIQYF. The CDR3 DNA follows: TGTGCCAGCAGCCCTGTAGCCAAAAACATTCAGTACTTC.

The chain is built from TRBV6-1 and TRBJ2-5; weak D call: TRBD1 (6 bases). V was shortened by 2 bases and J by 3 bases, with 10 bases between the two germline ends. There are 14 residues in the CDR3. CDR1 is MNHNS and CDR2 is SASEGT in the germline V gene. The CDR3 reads CASSEPYREETQYF. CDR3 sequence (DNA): TGTGCCAGCAGTGAACCCTACAGGGAAGAGACCCAGTACTTC.

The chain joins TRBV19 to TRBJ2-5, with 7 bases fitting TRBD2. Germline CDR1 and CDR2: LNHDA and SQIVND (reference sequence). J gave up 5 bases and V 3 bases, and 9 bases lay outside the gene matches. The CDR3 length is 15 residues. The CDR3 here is CASSMRSGIGETQYF. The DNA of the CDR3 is TGTGCCAGTAGTATGAGGAGCGGGATAGGTGAGACCCAGTACTTC.

The CDR3 loop reads CASSLTPTGNQPQHF. The CDR3 coding sequence is TGCGCCAGCAGCCTTACGCCGACGGGCAATCAGCCCCAGCATTTT. The J gene is TRBJ1-5, the V gene TRBV5-1; unclear D gene. Trimming shortened V by 4 bases and J by 2 bases, and 13 bases separated the two germline ends. The germline gives CDR1 SGHRS, CDR2 YFSETQ. The CDR3 sequence is 15 residues long.